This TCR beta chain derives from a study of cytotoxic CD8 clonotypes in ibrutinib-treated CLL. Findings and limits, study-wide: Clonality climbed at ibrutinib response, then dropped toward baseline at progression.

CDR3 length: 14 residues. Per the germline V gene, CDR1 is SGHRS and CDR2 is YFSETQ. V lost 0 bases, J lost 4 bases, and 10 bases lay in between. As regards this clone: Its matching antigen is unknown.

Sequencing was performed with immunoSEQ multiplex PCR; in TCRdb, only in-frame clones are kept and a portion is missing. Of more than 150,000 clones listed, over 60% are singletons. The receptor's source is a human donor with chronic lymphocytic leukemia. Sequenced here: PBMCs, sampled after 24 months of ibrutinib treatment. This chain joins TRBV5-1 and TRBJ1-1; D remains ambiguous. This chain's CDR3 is CASSLDRSLTEAFF. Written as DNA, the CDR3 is TGCGCCAGCAGCTTGGATAGGTCCCTCACTGAAGCTTTCTTT. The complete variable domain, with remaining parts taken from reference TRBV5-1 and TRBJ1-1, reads KAGVTQTPRYLIKTRGQQVTLSCSPISGHRSVSWYQQTPGQGLQFLFEYFSETQRNKGNFPGRFSGRQFSNSRSEMNVSTLELGDSALYLCASSLDRSLTEAFFGQGTRLTVV.